This T cell receptor (beta chain) came from a study of CD8 T cells in ankylosing spondylitis. Via MiXCR, TCRdb re-called the 5' RACE reads, giving one row per CDR3 protein. The sample shows some 29,000 distinct CDR3 sequences, about 6.8% of them seen only once. The sample holds many counts of this clonotype. The receptor was derived from a male donor with ankylosing spondylitis or in good health (not recorded which). The sequencing sample was made of blood, either unsorted or a sorted T cell fraction (not recorded which).

The CDR3 spells CSAILERNEQYF. Written as DNA, the CDR3 is TGCAGTGCTATACTAGAAAGAAACGAGCAGTACTTC. V is TRBV20-1 and J is TRBJ2-7, with a weak D call TRBD2 (5 bases). The CDR3 totals 12 residues. Germline loops: CDR1 DFQATT, CDR2 SNEGSKA (reference sequence). Trimming left V 4 bases short and J 5 bases short, with 12 bases between.